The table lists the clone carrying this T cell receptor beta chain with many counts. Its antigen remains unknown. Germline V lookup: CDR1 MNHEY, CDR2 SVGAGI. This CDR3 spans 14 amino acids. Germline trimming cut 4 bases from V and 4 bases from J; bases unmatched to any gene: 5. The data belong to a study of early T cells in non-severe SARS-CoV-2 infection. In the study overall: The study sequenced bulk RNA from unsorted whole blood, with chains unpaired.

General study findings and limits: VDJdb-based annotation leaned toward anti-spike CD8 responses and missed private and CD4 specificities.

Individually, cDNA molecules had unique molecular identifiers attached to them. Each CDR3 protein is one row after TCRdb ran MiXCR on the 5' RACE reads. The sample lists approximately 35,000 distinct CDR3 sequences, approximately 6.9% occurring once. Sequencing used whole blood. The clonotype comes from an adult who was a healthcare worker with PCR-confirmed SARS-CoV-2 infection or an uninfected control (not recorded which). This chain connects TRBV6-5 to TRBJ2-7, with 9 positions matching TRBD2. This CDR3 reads CASSWNSGSYEQYF. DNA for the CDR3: TGTGCCAGCAGTTGGAATAGCGGGAGTTACGAGCAGTACTTC.